These 2 T cell receptor beta chains were all obtained from the same sample, sequenced in a study of blood T cell repertoires in COVID-19. Repertoires were generated with immunoSEQ multiplex PCR, while TCRdb's copy carries only in-frame clones and drops some. The sample contains hundreds of thousands of clones, roughly 90% of which appear only once. The sequenced material came from peripheral blood. These receptor sequences come from a woman in her 70s with COVID-19, enrolled during active disease.

The V and J genes are TRBV7-6 and TRBJ2-1, with TRBD2 matching 9 bases. J lost 9 bases, V lost 5 bases, and 5 bases had no gene match. CDR3 size: 13 residues. CDR1 SGHVS and CDR2 FNYEAQ come from the germline V gene. The CDR3 loop is CASSARGGAEQFF. As DNA, the CDR3 is TGTGCCAGCAGCGCGCGGGGGGGTGCTGAGCAGTTCTTC.

V usage is TRBV4-3 and J usage is TRBJ2-1, with 7 bases aligning to TRBD2. The CDR3 runs 15 residues. Germline V CDR1 and CDR2: LGHNA, YSLEER. V lost 11 bases to trimming and J lost 5 bases; unmatched junction nucleotides: 15. In DNA form, the CDR3 reads TGCGCCCCCTCCTATGGCGGGGGAAAGAACAATGAGCAGTTCTTC. Amino acids: CAPSYGGGKNNEQFF.